This TCR beta chain stems from a study of blood T cell repertoires in COVID-19. Original data processing: Amplifying reference gene primers gave estimates of nucleated cell counts. Sequencing used immunoSEQ multiplex PCR; TCRdb keeps in-frame clones, though not all of them. D and trimming were read from the DNA, whereas the V and J calls and clone size are those reported in that table. The sample carries under 85,000 clones, around 80% recorded once. The CDR3 totals 15 residues. The germline gives CDR1 SEHNR, CDR2 FQNEAQ (reference sequence). The junction had 9 bases not matched to a gene; V was cut back by 6 bases and J by 5 bases. The table lists this clone with a few counts.

The chain employs TRBV7-9 and TRBJ1-5; 8 bases are a match to TRBD1. The sample taken for sequencing was peripheral blood. The TCR comes from a human donor in a cohort sampled during active COVID-19. CDR3 loop: CASSPTGGVDQPQHF. As DNA, the CDR3 is TGTGCCAGCAGTCCCACAGGGGGAGTGGATCAGCCCCAGCATTTT.